This is a list of T cell receptor beta chains from one sample in a study of T cells in Graves' hyperthyroidism and ophthalmopathy. MiXCR, run by TCRdb on the multiplex PCR reads, gives a single entry per CDR3 protein. The table includes more than 500,000 distinct CDR3 sequences, roughly 16% detected once. Sequenced: blood. Receptors originate from a woman in her 30s with Graves' hyperthyroidism. Each CDR3 is given with its conserved first and last residue. For some rows the clone size is stated as once, few or many, or as a class when expanded; others skip it.

abundance: many; v_gene: TRBV11-2; j_gene: TRBJ2-2; CDR3aa: CASSRFGGGTGELFF
abundance: NA; v_gene: TRBV7-2; j_gene: TRBJ2-3; CDR3aa: CASSYLQRSGTDTQYF
abundance: many; v_gene: TRBV20-1; j_gene: TRBJ1-5; CDR3aa: CSARISGEGHQPQHF
abundance: few; v_gene: TRBV20-1; j_gene: TRBJ1-1; CDR3aa: CSARVGLEAFF
abundance: NA; v_gene: TRBV24-1; j_gene: TRBJ1-2; CDR3aa: CATSDRTAPLYGYTF
abundance: few; v_gene: TRBV6-1; j_gene: TRBJ2-7; CDR3aa: CASSTHRSSYEQYF
abundance: many; v_gene: TRBV27; j_gene: TRBJ2-2; CDR3aa: CASSFRRGELFF
abundance: few; v_gene: TRBV9; j_gene: TRBJ2-7; CDR3aa: CASSVSGTDYEQYF
abundance: many; v_gene: TRBV3-1; j_gene: TRBJ2-1; CDR3aa: CASSLRPGTTYNEQFF
abundance: many; v_gene: TRBV11-3; j_gene: TRBJ2-1; CDR3aa: CASKEGGRYNEQFF
abundance: few; v_gene: TRBV2; j_gene: TRBJ1-3; CDR3aa: CASKFSGDRNTIYF
abundance: many; v_gene: TRBV12-3/TRBV12-4; j_gene: TRBJ2-3; CDR3aa: CASSFGAGGPDTQYF
abundance: few; v_gene: TRBV5-1; j_gene: TRBJ2-5; CDR3aa: CASRVEGTGTETQYF
abundance: few; v_gene: TRBV30; j_gene: TRBJ2-1; CDR3aa: CAWSPTYNEQFF
abundance: many; v_gene: TRBV30; j_gene: TRBJ2-3; CDR3aa: CAWNAGDTDTQYF
abundance: NA; v_gene: TRBV5-1; j_gene: TRBJ2-7; CDR3aa: CASSPGDTSSYEQYF
abundance: many; v_gene: TRBV28; j_gene: TRBJ2-1; CDR3aa: CASSYLRRVNQPGASYNEQFF
abundance: few; v_gene: TRBV12-3/TRBV12-4; j_gene: TRBJ2-5; CDR3aa: CASGAGTSEETQYF
abundance: once; v_gene: TRBV20-1; j_gene: TRBJ2-1; CDR3aa: CIGYSGVQGYEQFF
abundance: few; v_gene: TRBV3-1; j_gene: TRBJ1-6; CDR3aa: CASSLDREPLHF
abundance: few; v_gene: TRBV28; j_gene: TRBJ1-4; CDR3aa: CASSSTGRGKLFF
abundance: many; v_gene: TRBV28; j_gene: TRBJ2-5; CDR3aa: CASSTSSAPYQETQYF
abundance: few; v_gene: TRBV7-6; j_gene: TRBJ2-7; CDR3aa: CASSLEGLDRAEEQYF
abundance: NA; v_gene: TRBV4-3; j_gene: TRBJ2-7; CDR3aa: CASSQDYGGAPYEQYF
abundance: many; v_gene: TRBV13; j_gene: TRBJ2-7; CDR3aa: CASSGGSYEQYF
abundance: many; v_gene: TRBV12-3/TRBV12-4; j_gene: TRBJ1-2; CDR3aa: CASSLGTGPYGYTF
abundance: many; v_gene: TRBV28; j_gene: TRBJ2-7; CDR3aa: CASSPGRTYEQYF
abundance: few; v_gene: TRBV2; j_gene: TRBJ2-6; CDR3aa: CASSELGANVLTF
abundance: many; v_gene: TRBV20-1; j_gene: TRBJ2-3; CDR3aa: CSARRSGRSTDTQYF
abundance: many; v_gene: TRBV6-2/TRBV6-3; j_gene: TRBJ1-1; CDR3aa: CASSYGRWAEAFF
abundance: few; v_gene: TRBV7-3; j_gene: TRBJ2-7; CDR3aa: CASSLRSGSEQYF
abundance: NA; v_gene: TRBV3-1; j_gene: TRBJ2-5; CDR3aa: CASSQEGGRETQYF
abundance: many; v_gene: TRBV20-1; j_gene: TRBJ2-5; CDR3aa: CSARPGLAEETQYF
abundance: many; v_gene: TRBV28; j_gene: TRBJ2-5; CDR3aa: CASSFGGAPQTQYF
abundance: many; v_gene: TRBV7-2; j_gene: TRBJ2-1; CDR3aa: CASSRTSGRYEQFF
abundance: few; v_gene: TRBV5-1; j_gene: TRBJ2-1; CDR3aa: CASSLAWTRSDEQFF
abundance: many; v_gene: TRBV12-3/TRBV12-4; j_gene: TRBJ2-1; CDR3aa: CASSWTSGWGEQFF
abundance: NA; v_gene: TRBV24-1; j_gene: TRBJ2-1; CDR3aa: CATSDFSLQFF
abundance: few; v_gene: TRBV7-3; j_gene: TRBJ2-2; CDR3aa: CASSLWGRTVNTGELFF
abundance: many; v_gene: TRBV28; j_gene: TRBJ2-3; CDR3aa: CASSKPGLDITDTQYF
abundance: NA; v_gene: TRBV20-1; j_gene: TRBJ1-2; CDR3aa: CSAFFGTYGYTF
abundance: NA; v_gene: TRBV18; j_gene: TRBJ2-7; CDR3aa: CASSPGGSLPEQYF
abundance: many; v_gene: TRBV20-1; j_gene: TRBJ2-7; CDR3aa: CSASLAGGGYEQYF
abundance: many; v_gene: TRBV20-1; j_gene: TRBJ1-5; CDR3aa: CSARDSRSNQPQHF
abundance: NA; v_gene: TRBV5-1; j_gene: TRBJ2-3; CDR3aa: CASSSSSTSGRRADTQYF
abundance: NA; v_gene: TRBV30; j_gene: TRBJ2-1; CDR3aa: CAWVRVGQGADEQFF
abundance: many; v_gene: TRBV7-9; j_gene: TRBJ2-7; CDR3aa: CASSLKASYEQYF
abundance: many; v_gene: TRBV28; j_gene: TRBJ2-2; CDR3aa: CASKGPNTGELFF
abundance: many; v_gene: TRBV7-7; j_gene: TRBJ2-1; CDR3aa: CASSLGWGDEQFF
abundance: many; v_gene: TRBV12-3/TRBV12-4; j_gene: TRBJ2-1; CDR3aa: CASSSHSRQGATDPSYNEQFF
abundance: many; v_gene: TRBV10-3; j_gene: TRBJ2-1; CDR3aa: CAISESPPTSGRAYEQFF
abundance: many; v_gene: TRBV6-1; j_gene: TRBJ1-5; CDR3aa: CASSERVGTRDQPQHF
abundance: few; v_gene: TRBV7-9; j_gene: TRBJ1-1; CDR3aa: CASSLAVVNTEAFF
abundance: NA; v_gene: TRBV7-3; j_gene: TRBJ1-1; CDR3aa: CACSRARNAEAFF
abundance: NA; v_gene: TRBV11-2; j_gene: NA; CDR3aa: CASSLDGTPSYEQFF
abundance: few; v_gene: TRBV4-1; j_gene: TRBJ1-3; CDR3aa: CASSLHSGSGNTIYF